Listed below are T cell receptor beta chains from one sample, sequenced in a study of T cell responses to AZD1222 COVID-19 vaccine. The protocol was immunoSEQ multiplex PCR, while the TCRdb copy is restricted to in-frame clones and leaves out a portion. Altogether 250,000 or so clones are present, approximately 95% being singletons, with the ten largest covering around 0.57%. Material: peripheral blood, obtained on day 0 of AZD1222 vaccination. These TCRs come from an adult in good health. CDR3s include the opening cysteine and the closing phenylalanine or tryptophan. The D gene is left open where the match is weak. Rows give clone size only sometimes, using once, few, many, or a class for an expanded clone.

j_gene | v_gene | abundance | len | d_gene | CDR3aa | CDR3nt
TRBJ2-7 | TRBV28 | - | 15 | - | CASSLGQGGPYEQYF | TGTGCCAGCAGTTTAGGTCAGGGGGGACCCTACGAGCAGTACTTC
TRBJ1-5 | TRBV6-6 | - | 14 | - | CASSYLDGNQPQHF | TGTGCCAGCAGTTACCTGGACGGGAATCAGCCCCAGCATTTT
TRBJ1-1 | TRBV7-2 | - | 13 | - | CASSFPQGTEAFF | TGTGCCAGCAGCTTTCCGCAGGGGACTGAAGCTTTCTTT
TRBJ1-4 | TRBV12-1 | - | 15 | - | CASSFKRGLNEKLFF | TGTGCCAGCAGCTTTAAGAGAGGCCTTAATGAAAAACTGTTTTTT
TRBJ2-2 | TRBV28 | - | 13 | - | CALGRFPPGELFF | TGTGCCTTGGGACGGTTCCCCCCCGGGGAGCTGTTTTTT
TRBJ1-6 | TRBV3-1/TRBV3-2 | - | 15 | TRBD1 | CASSLRQGYNSPLHF | TGTGCCAGCAGCCTCCGACAGGGATATAATTCACCCCTCCACTTT
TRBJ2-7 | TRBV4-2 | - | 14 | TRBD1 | CASSPDRGRREQYF | TGTGCCAGCAGCCCAGACAGGGGGCGGCGCGAGCAGTACTTC
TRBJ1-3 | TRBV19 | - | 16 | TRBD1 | CASRFGQGLSGNTIYF | TGTGCCAGTAGGTTTGGACAGGGATTATCTGGAAACACCATATATTTT
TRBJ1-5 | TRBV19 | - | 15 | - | CASSIGAPYNQPQHF | TGTGCCAGTAGCATAGGTGCACCTTACAATCAGCCCCAGCATTTT
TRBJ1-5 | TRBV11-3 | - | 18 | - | CASSLAELRGRRNQPQHF | TGTGCCAGCAGCTTAGCGGAACTGCGGGGCAGAAGAAATCAGCCCCAGCATTTT
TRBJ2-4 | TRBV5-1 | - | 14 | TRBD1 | CASSFLEGASIQYF | TGCGCCAGCAGCTTCTTAGAGGGGGCCAGCATTCAGTACTTC
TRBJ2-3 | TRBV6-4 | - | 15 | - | CASSDSGQNTDTQYF | TGTGCCAGCAGTGACTCTGGCCAGAACACAGATACGCAGTATTTT
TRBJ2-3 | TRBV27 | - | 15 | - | CASRLSGFEGDTQYF | TGTGCCAGCCGGCTCTCGGGGTTCGAGGGAGATACGCAGTATTTT
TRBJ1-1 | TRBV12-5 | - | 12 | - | CASGSTGTEAFF | TGTGCTAGTGGTTCCACGGGAACTGAAGCTTTCTTT
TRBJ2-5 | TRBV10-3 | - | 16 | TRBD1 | CAISESTGSVVETQYF | TGTGCCATCAGTGAGTCGACAGGGAGCGTGGTCGAGACCCAGTACTTC
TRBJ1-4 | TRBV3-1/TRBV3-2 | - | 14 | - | CASSQGTLGEKLFF | TGTGCCAGCAGCCAAGGGACACTGGGTGAAAAACTGTTTTTT
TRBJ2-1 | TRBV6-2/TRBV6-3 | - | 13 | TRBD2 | CASSLAGYNEQFF | TGTGCCAGCAGTCTAGCGGGATACAATGAGCAGTTCTTC
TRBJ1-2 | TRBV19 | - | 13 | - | CASSRADIYGYTF | TGTGCCAGTAGTCGGGCGGACATCTATGGCTACACCTTC
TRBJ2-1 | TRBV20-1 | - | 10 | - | CSASGNGRVF | TGCAGTGCTAGTGGAAATGGGCGGGTCTTC
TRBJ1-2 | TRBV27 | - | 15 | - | CASSPYLDRIYGYTF | TGTGCCAGCAGTCCATACCTCGACCGGATCTATGGCTACACCTTC
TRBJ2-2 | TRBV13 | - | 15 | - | CASSRWGLGTGELFF | TGTGCCAGCAGCCGCTGGGGTCTAGGCACCGGGGAGCTGTTTTTT
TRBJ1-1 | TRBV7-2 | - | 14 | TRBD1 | CASSSNRGAVKAFF | TGTGCCAGCAGCTCGAACAGGGGCGCTGTGAAAGCTTTCTTT
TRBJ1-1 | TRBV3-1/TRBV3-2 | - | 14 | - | CASSRTGGWTEAFF | TGTGCCAGCAGCAGAACCGGAGGGTGGACTGAAGCTTTCTTT
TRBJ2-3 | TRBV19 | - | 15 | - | CASSTTSGSTDTQYF | TGTGCCAGTAGTACCACTAGTGGGAGCACAGATACGCAGTATTTT
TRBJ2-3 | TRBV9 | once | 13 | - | CASSPGLTDTQYF | TGTGCCAGCAGCCCCGGGCTCACAGATACGCAGTATTTT
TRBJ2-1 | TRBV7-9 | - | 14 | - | CASSLGDAYNEQFF | TGTGCCAGCAGCTTGGGGGACGCCTACAATGAGCAGTTCTTC
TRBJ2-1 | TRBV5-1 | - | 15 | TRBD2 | CASSNGGRAEGKQFF | TGCGCCAGCAGTAACGGCGGGAGGGCCGAAGGGAAGCAGTTCTTC
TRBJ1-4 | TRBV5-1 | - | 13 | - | CASRQAGDEKLFF | TGCGCCAGCAGACAGGCAGGGGATGAAAAACTGTTTTTT
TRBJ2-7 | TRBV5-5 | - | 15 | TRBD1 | CASSLGTGVTYEQYF | TGTGCCAGCAGTTTGGGGACAGGGGTTACCTACGAGCAGTACTTC
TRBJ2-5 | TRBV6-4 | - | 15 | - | CASSDPTGRQETQYF | TGTGCCAGCAGTGACCCGACAGGGAGGCAAGAGACCCAGTACTTC
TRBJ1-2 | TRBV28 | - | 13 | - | CASRLGLSYGYTF | TGTGCCAGCAGACTGGGTTTGAGCTATGGCTACACCTTC
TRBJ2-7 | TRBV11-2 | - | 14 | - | CASSPNELSYEQYF | TGTGCCAGCAGCCCGAACGAACTCTCCTACGAGCAGTACTTC
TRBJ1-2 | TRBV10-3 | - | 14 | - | CAISEPTVSYGYTF | TGTGCCATCAGTGAGCCGACGGTCTCCTATGGCTACACCTTC
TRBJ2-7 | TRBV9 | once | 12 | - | CASSVGEGEQYF | TGTGCCAGCAGCGTAGGGGAAGGGGAGCAGTACTTC
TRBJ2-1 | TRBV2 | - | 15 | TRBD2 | CASSGGLAGGNEQFF | TGTGCCAGCAGCGGGGGACTAGCGGGGGGTAATGAGCAGTTCTTC
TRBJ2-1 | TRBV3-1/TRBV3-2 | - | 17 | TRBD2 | CASSHPWGEGPGNEQFF | TGTGCCAGCAGCCACCCGTGGGGGGAGGGCCCGGGGAATGAGCAGTTCTTC
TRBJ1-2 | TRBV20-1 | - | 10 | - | CSAEGGGYTF | TGCAGTGCAGAGGGAGGGGGCTACACCTTC
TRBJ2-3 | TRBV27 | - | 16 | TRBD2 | CASSSPGLAETDTQYF | TGTGCCAGCAGTTCCCCGGGACTAGCGGAAACAGATACGCAGTATTTT
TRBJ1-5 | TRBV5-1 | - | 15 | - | CASSLWPGEDQPQHF | TGCGCCAGCAGCTTGTGGCCAGGGGAAGATCAGCCCCAGCATTTT
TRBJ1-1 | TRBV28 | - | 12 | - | CASSLEGTEAFF | TGTGCCAGCAGTTTAGAGGGCACTGAAGCTTTCTTT
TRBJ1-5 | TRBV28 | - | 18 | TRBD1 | CASTGDREVSYSNQPQHF | TGTGCCAGCACCGGAGACAGGGAGGTCTCGTATAGCAATCAGCCCCAGCATTTT
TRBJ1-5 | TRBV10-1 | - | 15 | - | CASSEKRGRNQPQHF | TGCGCCAGCAGTGAGAAGCGGGGTCGCAATCAGCCCCAGCATTTT
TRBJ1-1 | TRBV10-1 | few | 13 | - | CASSERGRLEAFF | TGCGCCAGCAGTGAGCGGGGGCGGCTTGAAGCTTTCTTT
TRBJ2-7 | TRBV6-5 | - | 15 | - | CASSSAAVTAYEQYF | TGTGCCAGCAGTTCCGCCGCGGTGACCGCTTACGAGCAGTACTTC
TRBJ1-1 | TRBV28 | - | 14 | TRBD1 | CASSLFQGGTEAFF | TGTGCCAGCAGTTTATTTCAGGGGGGCACTGAAGCTTTCTTT
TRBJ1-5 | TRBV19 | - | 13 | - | CASSDPTYQPQHF | TGTGCCAGTAGTGACCCAACCTATCAGCCCCAGCATTTT
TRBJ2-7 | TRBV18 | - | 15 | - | CASSPPIRGRHEQYF | TGTGCCAGCTCACCACCGATTAGAGGGCGGCACGAGCAGTACTTC
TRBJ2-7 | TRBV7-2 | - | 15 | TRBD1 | CASSVGQGAYGEQYF | TGTGCCAGCAGCGTCGGACAGGGGGCGTACGGCGAGCAGTACTTC
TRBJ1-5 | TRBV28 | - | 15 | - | CASSIHNRDPQPQHF | TGTGCCAGCAGCATCCATAACAGGGACCCTCAGCCCCAGCATTTT